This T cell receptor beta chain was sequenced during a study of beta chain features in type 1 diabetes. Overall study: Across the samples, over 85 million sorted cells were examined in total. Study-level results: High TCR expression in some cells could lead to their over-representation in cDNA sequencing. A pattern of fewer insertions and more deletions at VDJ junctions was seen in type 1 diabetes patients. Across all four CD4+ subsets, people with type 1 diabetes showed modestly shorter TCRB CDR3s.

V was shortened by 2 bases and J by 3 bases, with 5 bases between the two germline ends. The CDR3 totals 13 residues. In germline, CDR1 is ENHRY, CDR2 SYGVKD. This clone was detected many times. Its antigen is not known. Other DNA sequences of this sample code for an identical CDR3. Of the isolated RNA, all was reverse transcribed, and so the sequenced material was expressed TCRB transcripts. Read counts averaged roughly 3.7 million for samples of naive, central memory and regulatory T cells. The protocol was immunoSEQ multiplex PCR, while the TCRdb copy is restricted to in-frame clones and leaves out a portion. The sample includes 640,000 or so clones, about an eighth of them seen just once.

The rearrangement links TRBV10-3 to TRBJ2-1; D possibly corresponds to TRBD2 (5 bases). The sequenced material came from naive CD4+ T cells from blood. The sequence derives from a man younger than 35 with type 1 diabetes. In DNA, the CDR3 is TGTGCCATCAGTGAGGGGAGCTACAATGAGCAGTTCTTC. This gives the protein CAISEGSYNEQFF.